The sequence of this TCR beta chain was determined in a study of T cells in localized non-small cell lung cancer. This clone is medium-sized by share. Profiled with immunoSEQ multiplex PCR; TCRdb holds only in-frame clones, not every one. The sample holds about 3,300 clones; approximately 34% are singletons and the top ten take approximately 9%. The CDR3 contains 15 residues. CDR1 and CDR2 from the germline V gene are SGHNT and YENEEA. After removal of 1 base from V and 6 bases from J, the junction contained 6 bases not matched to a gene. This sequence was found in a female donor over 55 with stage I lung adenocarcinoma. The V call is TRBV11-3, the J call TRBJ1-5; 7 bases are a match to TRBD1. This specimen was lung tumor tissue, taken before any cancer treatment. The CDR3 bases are TGTGCCAGCAGCTTAGTTCTGAAGGGGGCTCAGCCCCAGCATTTT. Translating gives CASSLVLKGAQPQHF.